Following are 31 T cell receptor beta chains from one sample sequenced in a study of Graves' ophthalmopathy and Graves' hyperthyroidism. The authors amplified TCR beta CDR3 regions from RNA transcripts. Amplification began with first-round RT-PCR using HTBI primers, then second-round multiplex PCR was performed. Using its own MiXCR run on the multiplex PCR reads, TCRdb lists one record per CDR3 protein. Here the sample spans about 1.1 million distinct CDR3 sequences, around a third being singletons. Sequencing was carried out using peripheral blood or thyroid tissue (not recorded which). The receptor source for this set is an adult man with Graves' hyperthyroidism.

This clonotype occurred many times. The chain recombines TRBV12-3 or TRBV12-4 with TRBJ1-2; no definite D call. V lost 6 bases and J 5 bases, leaving 7 bases between the germline ends. The length of the CDR3 is 11 residues. In DNA form, the CDR3 reads TGTGCCAGCAGGCAGGAGTATGGCTACACCTTC. Translating it yields CASRQEYGYTF.

This clonotype was detected ten times or more. The genes are TRBV5-1 and TRBJ2-5; 12 nucleotides match TRBD2. V lost 4 bases, J lost 1 base, and 8 bases stayed unmatched. The CDR3 consists of 17 residues. The germline CDR1 and CDR2 sequences are SGHRS and YFSETQ. The CDR3 loop is CASSPIRTSGTQETQYF. The CDR3 nucleotides are TGCGCCAGCAGCCCAATCAGGACTAGCGGGACCCAAGAGACCCAGTACTTC.

In this sample, this clonotype turned up many times. J is TRBJ1-3 and V is TRBV15, with D unresolved. V was clipped by 0 bases and J by 4 bases, with 16 bases between them. Germline V gene data show CDR1 as LNHNV and CDR2 as YYDKDF (reference sequence). This CDR3 region has 17 residues. The CDR3 coding sequence is TGTGCCACCAGCAGAGATCCCCTGGTAGGGCGCGGAAACACCATATATTTT. It yields the protein CATSRDPLVGRGNTIYF.

A word on this clonotype: Since a much larger clone is just one base distant, this may be a read error. The chain carries TRBV10-3 and TRBJ1-2, with no clear D. V shed 5 bases and J shed 4 bases, with 14 bases lying between them. CDR1 is ENHRY, CDR2 SYGVKD, per germline. There are 14 residues in the CDR3. The CDR3 is CAISYSIASYGYTF. Here the CDR3 DNA reads TGTGCCATCAGTTACTCGATAGCAAGCTATGGCTACACCTTC.

The chain uses TRBV4-1 and TRBJ2-7; 10 bases agree with TRBD1. This CDR3 spans 15 amino acids. Per germline, CDR1 MGHRA and CDR2 YSYEKL. V dropped 1 base and J dropped 2; count of bases not matched to a gene: 2. The CDR3 DNA reads TGCGCCAGCAGCCAAGTAGGACAGGGGGCCTACGAGCAGTACTTC. Amino acid sequence: CASSQVGQGAYEQYF.

In its sample, this clonotype was seen many times. The chain joins TRBV7-8 to TRBJ1-5; D perhaps matches TRBD1 (5 bases). This CDR3 contains 14 residues. Trimming took off 4 bases at V and 5 bases at J, with 12 bases between the two ends. CDR1 and CDR2 (germline): SGHVS, FQNEAQ. The CDR3 reads CASSSAGGDQPQHF. The CDR3 DNA follows: TGTGCCAGCAGCTCCGCGGGGGGGGATCAGCCCCAGCATTTT.

In its sample, this clonotype was seen once. V is TRBV7-9 and J is TRBJ2-6; a possible D gene is TRBD2 (5 bases). The CDR3 loop spans 17 amino acids. Per the germline V gene, CDR1 is SEHNR and CDR2 is FQNEAQ (reference sequence). V lost 6 bases to trimming and J lost 2 bases, with 17 bases between them. The CDR3 sequence: CASSSGFSGAGANVLTF. Written as DNA, the CDR3 is TGTGCCAGCAGTTCGGGATTCTCGGGCGCTGGGGCCAACGTCCTGACTTTC.

This chain joins TRBV6-1 and TRBJ1-2; D gene unclear. The CDR3 spans 15 residues. Germline CDR1 is MNHNS and CDR2 is SASEGT. Trimming took off 6 bases at V and 8 bases at J, with 22 bases between the two ends. This CDR3 reads CASSGSRTPREGYTF. The CDR3 DNA reads as TGTGCCAGCAGCGGGTCCAGGACTCCCCGAGAGGGCTACACCTTC.

V gene TRBV14 combines with J gene TRBJ2-5; TRBD2 matches 10 bases. J gave up 3 bases and V 2 bases, and 6 bases lay outside the gene matches. Per germline, CDR1 SGHDN and CDR2 FVKESK. The length of the CDR3 is 16 residues. This CDR3 is CASSQNSGGMEETQYF. The CDR3 DNA reads as TGTGCCAGCAGCCAAAATAGCGGGGGGATGGAAGAGACCCAGTACTTC.

This clonotype showed up many times. The chain recombines TRBV20-1 with TRBJ1-2; maybe TRBD1 (6 bases). Germline values: CDR1 DFQATT, CDR2 SNEGSKA (reference sequence). The V and J ends lost 6 bases and 3 bases respectively, with 11 bases between them. There are 12 residues in the CDR3. The CDR3 spells CSARRQDYGYTF. In nucleotides, the CDR3 is TGCAGTGCGAGGAGACAGGACTATGGCTACACCTTC.

This clonotype has a count of ten or more. The rearrangement joins TRBV10-1 to TRBJ2-7; no reliable D call. This CDR3 region has 15 residues. The germline CDR1 and CDR2 sequences are WNHNN and SYGVQD (reference sequence). V lost 3 bases, J lost 2 bases, and 14 bases lay in between. Here the CDR3 reads CASSDRVLGPYEQYF. As DNA, the CDR3 is TGCGCCAGCAGTGACCGGGTGCTCGGACCCTACGAGCAGTACTTC.

The gene calls are TRBV10-3 and TRBJ2-2, with D possibly called TRBD1 or TRBD2 (5 bases each). Germline CDR1 is ENHRY and CDR2 is SYGVKD. Trimming took off 5 bases at V and 7 bases at J, with 20 bases between the two ends. This CDR3 is 16 amino acids long. CDR3 nucleotides: TGTGCCATCAGTCTGACAGATCCAAAAGAGGGCGGGGAGCTGTTTTTT. It specifies CAISLTDPKEGGELFF.

This clonotype showed up many times. The V call is TRBV10-3, the J call TRBJ1-1, with D possibly matching TRBD1 (5 bases). V shed 4 bases and J shed 5 bases, with 17 bases lying between them. CDR1 is ENHRY and CDR2 is SYGVKD in the germline V gene. This CDR3 has 15 residues. The CDR3 loop reads CAISGLQGPGTEAFF. CDR3 DNA sequence: TGTGCCATCAGTGGTCTCCAGGGACCAGGTACTGAAGCTTTCTTT.

This clonotype has ten or more counts. The V gene is TRBV6-6, the J gene TRBJ1-2, with 7 bases identical to TRBD1. J gave up 4 bases and V 6 bases, and 11 bases lay outside the gene matches. The CDR3 is 15 residues long. The germline CDR1 and CDR2 sequences are MNHNY and SVGAGI (reference sequence). The CDR3 DNA is TGTGCCAGCAGCTCCGACGACAGGGCCAGCTATGGCTACACCTTC. This sequence encodes CASSSDDRASYGYTF.

The chain carries TRBV7-8 and TRBJ2-7; 9 bases fit TRBD1. Looked up from germline, CDR1 is SGHVS and CDR2 is FQNEAQ. Losses at the gene ends were 10 bases for V and 5 bases for J; bases not matched to a gene: 9. This CDR3 region has 13 residues. The CDR3 DNA reads as TGTGCCACCAGGGGGACAGGGAACGACGAGCAGTACTTC. This encodes CATRGTGNDEQYF.

The V and J genes are TRBV7-2 and TRBJ1-2; D unclear. Germline V lookup: CDR1 SGHTA, CDR2 FQGNSA. The CDR3 contains 14 residues. V lost 5 bases to trimming and J lost 4 bases, with 14 bases between them. As DNA, the CDR3 is TGTGCCAGCAGCCAAGTGGGAGCGGTCTATGGCTACACCTTC. Translating gives CASSQVGAVYGYTF.

In this sample, this clonotype turned up a few times. The chain is built from TRBV7-2 and TRBJ2-5; no reliable D call. CDR1 is SGHTA, CDR2 FQGNSA, per germline. The CDR3 is 13 amino acids. Trimming pared 9 bases from V and 9 bases from J, leaving 20 bases between. The CDR3 DNA follows: TGTGCCAGTCAGCAGAGTAGCAATCAGCCCCAGTACTTC. This gives the protein CASQQSSNQPQYF.

The chain couples TRBV7-8 to TRBJ2-2; 7 bases are a match to TRBD1. Looked up from germline, CDR1 is SGHVS and CDR2 is FQNEAQ. V shed 1 base, J shed 6 bases, and the junction held 2 bases outside the gene matches. The CDR3 runs to 14 residues. The CDR3 bases are TGTGCCAGCAGCTTAGGGACAGGATCCGGGGAGCTGTTTTTT. Translation: CASSLGTGSGELFF.

This clonotype turned up a few times. The rearrangement uses TRBV10-3 and TRBJ2-7, with a possible D match to TRBD1 (6 bases). The CDR3 is 14 residues long. The germline gives CDR1 ENHRY, CDR2 SYGVKD. V gave up 7 bases and J gave up 2 bases, with 15 bases separating them. The CDR3, as DNA: TGTGCCATCAAGTCGGGCCCAGGGGCCTACGAGCAGTACTTC. This encodes CAIKSGPGAYEQYF.

This clonotype was observed a few times. The chain employs TRBV28 and TRBJ1-5; perhaps TRBD1 as D (5 bases). This CDR3 contains 13 residues. Trimming shortened V by 7 bases and J by 3 bases, and 10 bases separated the two germline ends. Germline lookup yields CDR1 MDHEN and CDR2 SYDVKM. The CDR3 bases are TGTGCCAGCAATGACAGAGACAATCAGCCCCAGCATTTT. This translates into CASNDRDNQPQHF.

Concerning this clonotype itself: The junction departs from the called germline gene at one end, perhaps through a read error. The CDR3 spells CASRGTGRGENQYF. The CDR3 region has the DNA TGTGCCAGCAGAGGTACGGGACGGGGGGAGAACCAGTACTTC. J is TRBJ2-5 and V is TRBV5-5; 7 bases map to TRBD2. CDR3 length: 14 residues. The germline V gene encodes CDR1 SGHKS and CDR2 YYEKEE (reference sequence).

The chain links TRBV30 to TRBJ2-5; D remains unclear. This CDR3 comprises 13 residues. Germline lookup yields CDR1 GTSNPN and CDR2 SVGIG (reference sequence). The germline V and J ends were trimmed by 2 bases and 1 base, with 8 bases remaining between them. The CDR3 reads CAWSPDGQETQYF. DNA for the CDR3: TGTGCCTGGAGTCCGGACGGCCAAGAGACCCAGTACTTC.

Remarks on this clonotype: Since a much larger clone is just one base distant, this may be a read error. V is TRBV2 and J is TRBJ1-5; D perhaps matches TRBD1 (5 bases). This CDR3 comprises 14 residues. In germline, CDR1 is SNHLY, CDR2 FYNNEI. CDR3: CASGEGFGNQPQHF. CDR3 bases: TGTGCCAGCGGTGAGGGGTTTGGCAATCAGCCCCAGCATTTT.

The rearrangement uses TRBV10-3 and TRBJ2-5; unclear D gene. The germline gives CDR1 ENHRY, CDR2 SYGVKD. CDR3 length: 11 amino acids. V lost 10 bases and J 7 bases, leaving 13 bases between the germline ends. The CDR3 nucleotides read TGTGCCAGCAGATTCAAACCGACCCAGTACTTC. This sequence encodes CASRFKPTQYF.

The rearrangement uses TRBV15 and TRBJ1-5, with a weak D call TRBD1 (5 bases). The germline CDR1 and CDR2 sequences are LNHNV and YYDKDF (reference sequence). The CDR3 consists of 15 residues. V dropped 6 bases and J dropped 2 bases, with 14 bases sitting between them. CDR3 sequence reads: CATRGAQRGNQPQHF. CDR3 nucleotide sequence: TGTGCCACCAGAGGGGCACAACGGGGCAATCAGCCCCAGCATTTT.

This clonotype was observed a few times. This chain connects TRBV4-1 to TRBJ1-2, with 7 nucleotides matching TRBD1. CDR3 length: 18 amino acids. V lost 0 bases, J lost 10 bases, and 20 bases stayed unmatched. Germline V lookup: CDR1 MGHRA, CDR2 YSYEKL. This CDR3 is CASSQEPIGTVVGKVYTF. CDR3 coding DNA: TGCGCCAGCAGCCAAGAACCGATCGGGACAGTCGTCGGAAAGGTCTACACCTTC.

The V and J genes are TRBV6-2 or TRBV6-3 and TRBJ2-6; D is perhaps TRBD1 (6 bases). Germline V lookup: CDR1 MNHEY, CDR2 SVGEGT. The CDR3 runs 17 residues. The V end was cut by 5 bases, the J end by 0 bases, with 14 bases between. CDR3 region: CASSDSRGFSGANVLTF. CDR3 nucleotides: TGTGCCAGCAGTGACAGTAGGGGGTTCTCTGGGGCCAACGTCCTGACTTTC.

This clonotype was picked up many times. V usage is TRBV12-3 or TRBV12-4 and J usage is TRBJ1-6, with a weak D call TRBD1 (5 bases). The length of the CDR3 is 14 residues. V was cut by 4 bases and J by 4 bases, with 8 bases left in between. CDR3 DNA sequence: TGTGCCAGCAGTTGGGGGGAATATAATTCACCCCTCCACTTT. Its protein product is CASSWGEYNSPLHF.

At least ten counts were recorded for this clonotype. This sequence joins TRBV10-3 and TRBJ1-4, with D unresolved. There are 13 residues in the CDR3. Germline CDR1 reads ENHRY; CDR2 reads SYGVKD. Trimming took off 6 bases at V and 4 bases at J, with 9 bases between the two ends. CDR3 loop: CAISPYLNEKLFF. The CDR3 coding sequence is TGTGCCATCAGCCCTTACCTTAATGAAAAACTGTTTTTT.

This clonotype is a singleton in its sample. The chain recombines TRBV9 with TRBJ2-2; 8 bases fit TRBD1. The CDR3 is made up of 16 amino acids. V lost 3 bases, J lost 2 bases, and 6 bases stayed unmatched. Germline values: CDR1 SGDLS, CDR2 YYNGEE. The CDR3 bases are TGTGCCAGCAGCGGCACAGGGGGGCGAAACACCGGGGAGCTGTTTTTT. Encoded protein: CASSGTGGRNTGELFF.

This clonotype was recorded a few times. The chain uses TRBV10-3 and TRBJ2-5, with TRBD1 matching 12 bases. Germline V CDR1 and CDR2: ENHRY, SYGVKD. Losses at the gene ends were 10 bases for V and 4 bases for J; bases not matched to a gene: 7. This CDR3 contains 14 residues. The CDR3 nucleotides read TGTGCCACCTCTCCGGGACAGGGGGCAGAGACCCAGTACTTC. It codes for CATSPGQGAETQYF.